The entry below gives a single TCR beta chain sequence along with its context. Its target antigen remains unknown. No base quality values were provided; no much bigger clone lies one nucleotide off. This record belongs to a study of vaccination effects on CD4 cells after COVID-19 (dated by TCRdb to the early 2020s). For context, the study as a whole: Two doses of either the BNT162b2 or the mRNA-1273 mRNA SARS-CoV-2 vaccine were administered to participants. Pre-vaccine samples were drawn from two convalescent patients 16 days and one week before the first dose, at 142 and 148 days after COVID-19 diagnosis. The full study included approximately nine COVID-19 convalescent patients and a handful of SARS-CoV-2-naive healthy vaccine recipients. The Oncomine TCR Beta short-read assay on an Illumina iSeq 100 was used to sequence cultures from other donors in the study. In both COVID-19 convalescent patients and infection-naive vaccine recipients, the study compared SARS-CoV-2 spike-specific CD4+ TCR repertoires from before mRNA vaccination with those from after it.

Ends trimmed: V by 6 bases, J by 7 bases; bases unmatched to a gene: 12. There are 15 amino acids in the CDR3, from cysteine to phenylalanine inclusive. Only the CDR3 portion is preserved as DNA: 45 bases, with reading frame beginning at the first base. CDR1 and CDR2 (MNHEY, SVGAGI) derive from the germline V gene. In the ViraFEST assay, PBMC were stimulated with viral peptide pools, and TCR sequencing was then used to find antigen-specific CD4+ T cell clonotypes based on their expansion. After less than 13 days of culture, CD4+ T cells were isolated with the EasySep CD4+ T cell isolation kit. Convalescent patients had PCR-confirmed SARS-CoV-2 infection between March and December 2020, before Alpha, Beta and Delta variants emerged in the United States. Each well held 1.5 million to 2.5 million PBMC cultured in IMDM containing roughly 5% human AB serum, 8.5 to 10 IU/ml IL-2 and gentamicin, along with around 11 ug/ml peptides. On days 3 and 7, half of the culture medium was replaced with fresh IL-2-containing medium. Unless noted otherwise, every peptide stimulation condition was cultured in triplicate wells. Using Ficoll-Paque Plus gradient centrifugation, PBMC were separated from whole blood and then either used fresh or cryopreserved at -140C. The QIAamp micro DNA kit was used to extract genomic DNA from the cultured CD4+ T cells.

Study-wide conclusions, independent of this receptor: Only a small number of convalescent patients were included, and no early post-infection timepoints were available, which limited the study. Among convalescent patients, the spike-reactive repertoire after vaccination was made up mainly of new vaccine-induced clones that were largely distinct from the clones induced by infection. Both infection-induced and vaccine-induced clones contracted markedly at late post-vaccination timepoints, which is consistent with waning T cell responses.

The library was prepared using the immunoSEQ multiplex PCR assay. TCR beta CDR3 sequencing was performed on DNA from the cultured, isolated CD4+ T cells. As for how the authors treated the data: Non-productive TCR sequences were discarded, and reads were trimmed to the CDR3 region, with only CDR3s of 7 or more amino acids retained. The MANAFEST web app was used to pick out antigen-specific clonotypes by comparing their expansion in peptide wells with that in reference cultures. To be called positive, a clone needed expansion at FDR<0.05 compared with the reference and with all other wells, an odds ratio greater than 5, and a frequency greater than 0.1% in two replicate wells. Clonotypes significantly expanded in SARS-CoV-2 spike wells and in at least one common cold coronavirus spike condition were defined as cross-reactive. Levenshtein distance calculated with the stringdist R package was used to assess CDR3 similarity, and unrooted trees were constructed with ape in R 3.6.1. The table was pulled from immuneACCESS by TCRdb, which kept in-frame rearrangements only. Such tables lose some clones; where checked, under half of the loss comes from unresolved V genes, and the rest has no known cause. For V, J and clone size, that table is used; D and trimming come from the DNA. This sample gives around 46,000 clones in total; roughly four fifths of them show up just once. The top ten constitute around 30% of the sample.

The chain uses TRBV6-5 and TRBJ2-7, and TRBD1 matches 10 of the central bases. The sequencing here drew on CD4+ T cells from PBMCs cultured with a peptide pool, taken before COVID-19 vaccination. The clonotype was recovered from a human donor who had a prior SARS-CoV-2 infection. The bases read TGTGCCAGCAGACGCGGGGACAGGGGTGAAGGGGAGCAGTACTTC. Its product reads: CASRRGDRGEGEQYF.